This T cell receptor (beta chain) was profiled in a study of CD8 T cells in Susac syndrome. Findings and caveats of the study: The TCR sequencing and HLA analysis in the study involved a relatively small number of individuals, as the study acknowledged.

cDNA came from about 0.5 to 1 ug RNA primed by random hexamers. immunoSEQ multiplex PCR amplified TCR beta CDR3 across 54 Vbeta, 13 Jbeta. TCRdb passed the immunoSEQ multiplex PCR reads through MiXCR, listing each CDR3 protein once. The sample holds 150,000 to 200,000 distinct CDR3 sequences, around 94% seen once. This clonotype was seen once. Its antigen remains unknown. This CDR3 spans 13 amino acids. The V gene lost 3 bases and the J gene lost 5 bases, with 13 bases spanning the gap. CDR1 SQVTM and CDR2 ANQGSEA come from the germline V gene. The T cells that were sequenced for TCR beta were CD8+ and CD4+ cells from blood. As controls, healthy donors matched for age and sex were used.

The TCR was taken from a human donor in good health. The chain combines TRBV29-1 with TRBJ2-5, with D possibly being TRBD1 (5 bases). Source material: CD4+ T cells from PBMCs. This chain's CDR3 is CSVDLQGWETQYF. CDR3 in DNA: TGCAGCGTTGATCTTCAGGGCTGGGAGACCCAGTACTTC.